The 16 T cell receptor beta chains listed next were all sequenced from one sample in a study of patients and donors after allogeneic stem cell transplantation. TCRdb re-derived calls from the RT-PCR reads in MiXCR, one entry per CDR3 protein. The sample contains roughly 8,000 distinct CDR3 sequences, approximately 10% of which appear only once. The sample taken for sequencing was blood, either unsorted or a sorted T cell fraction (not recorded which). Receptor source: a human donor who was either an allogeneic HSCT recipient or a stem cell or donor lymphocyte infusion donor (not recorded which). It is not recorded whose cells these are; they may come from a transplant donor.

This clonotype has ten or more counts. CDR3 in amino acids: CASSRGEAGEKLFF. In nucleotides, the CDR3 is TGCGCCAGCAGCAGGGGGGAGGCAGGTGAAAAACTGTTTTTT. The chain has TRBV5-1 and TRBJ1-4, with D possibly matching TRBD1 (6 bases). The CDR3 covers 14 residues. V was trimmed by 4 bases and J by 7 bases, leaving 14 bases between them. The germline gives CDR1 SGHRS, CDR2 YFSETQ.

V usage is TRBV7-9 and J usage is TRBJ2-3; maybe TRBD1 (6 bases). The CDR3 length is 14 residues. Trimming left V 1 base short and J 6 bases short, with 11 bases between. The germline V gene has CDR1 SEHNR and CDR2 FQNEAQ (reference sequence). CDR3 nucleotides: TGTGCCAGCAGCTTAGACCAGAGGGGGGATACGCAGTATTTT. As protein: CASSLDQRGDTQYF.

V and J are TRBV7-8 and TRBJ2-1; 10 nucleotides align to TRBD2. CDR1 and CDR2 from the germline V gene are SGHVS and FQNEAQ. Losses at the gene ends were 1 base for V and 1 base for J; bases not matched to a gene: 4. The CDR3 is 17 amino acids. DNA of the CDR3: TGTGCCAGCAGCTTAGATAGCGGGGGGAGTTCCTACAATGAGCAGTTCTTC. This codes for CASSLDSGGSSYNEQFF.

Only a few counts were recorded for this clonotype. V is TRBV9 and J is TRBJ2-1; the match to TRBD2 covers 8 bases. The CDR3 is 15 residues long. Per the germline V gene, CDR1 is SGDLS and CDR2 is YYNGEE. V was pared by 3 bases and J by 9 bases, with 11 bases of the junction left unmatched. CDR3 nucleotides: TGTGCCAGCAGCGGCCCGCTAGCGGGTTATGGTGAGCAGTTCTTC. Its protein is CASSGPLAGYGEQFF.

Many counts were recorded for this clonotype. This chain connects TRBV6-6 to TRBJ2-3; D is uncertain. The CDR3 is 17 residues long. Between the trimmed V and J ends, which lost 5 bases and 2 bases, there was a span of 20 bases. Germline V CDR1 and CDR2: MNHNY, SVGAGI (reference sequence). Here the CDR3 reads CASSTGPSAQPTDTQYF. The CDR3 DNA is TGTGCCAGCAGTACCGGACCCTCGGCCCAACCCACAGATACGCAGTATTTT.

The chain employs TRBV12-3 or TRBV12-4 and TRBJ1-1, with 8 bases matching TRBD1. The CDR3 spans 16 residues. V was clipped by 8 bases and J by 1 base; unmatched bases: 12. The CDR3 is CASRSRTGRGNTEAFF. The DNA of the CDR3 is TGTGCCAGCCGTTCCCGGACAGGGCGAGGGAACACTGAAGCTTTCTTT.

This clonotype has only a few counts. The genes are TRBV27 and TRBJ2-7, with D perhaps matching TRBD1 or TRBD2 (5 bases each). The length of the CDR3 is 15 residues. The germline gives CDR1 MNHEY, CDR2 SMNVEV (reference sequence). Trimming took off 4 bases at V and 0 bases at J, with 13 bases between the two ends. In DNA, the CDR3 is TGTGCCAGCAGTTCCGGGACGGGGAACTCCTACGAGCAGTACTTC. Residues: CASSSGTGNSYEQYF.

The rearrangement links TRBV20-1 to TRBJ1-1, with a weak D call TRBD1 (5 bases). Trimming removed 5 bases at V and 5 bases at J, with 12 bases between. CDR3 length: 12 amino acids. Germline V gives CDR1 DFQATT, CDR2 SNEGSKA (reference sequence). The CDR3 sequence: CSADPRGTEAFF. The CDR3 DNA reads TGCAGTGCTGACCCCCGGGGGACTGAAGCTTTCTTT.

This chain connects TRBV6-1 to TRBJ1-1; no firm D call. Trimming removed 0 bases from V and 1 base from J, with 9 bases in between. Germline V lookup: CDR1 MNHNS, CDR2 SASEGT. The CDR3 is made up of 15 amino acids. CDR3 amino acids: CASSEATQPNTEAFF. Written as DNA, the CDR3 is TGTGCCAGCAGTGAAGCGACCCAACCGAACACTGAAGCTTTCTTT.

This clonotype was picked up a small number of times. V gene TRBV6-4 combines with J gene TRBJ1-2; 9 nucleotides match TRBD1. The ends lost 7 bases at V and 4 bases at J; junction bases unmatched: 4. The CDR3 has 13 amino acids. The V gene's germline CDR1 is MRHNA and CDR2 SNTAGT. This CDR3 reads CASKDRGTYGYTF. In DNA form, the CDR3 reads TGTGCCAGCAAGGACAGGGGAACCTATGGCTACACCTTC.

This clonotype showed up many times. The rearrangement joins TRBV20-1 to TRBJ1-5, with D perhaps TRBD1 (6 bases). This CDR3 has 13 residues. Germline CDR1 is DFQATT and CDR2 is SNEGSKA (reference sequence). The germline V and J ends were trimmed by 6 bases and 8 bases, with 17 bases remaining between them. Here the CDR3 reads CSASQGPWEPQHF. Written as DNA, the CDR3 is TGCAGTGCCAGCCAGGGGCCTTGGGAGCCCCAGCATTTT.

The CDR3 DNA reads as TGTGCCAGCACCCTCGGACGGGCCAGCCCAAGTCAGCCCCAGCATTTT. It encodes CASTLGRASPSQPQHF. The chain has TRBV6-2 or TRBV6-3 and TRBJ1-5, with D hard to call. In germline, CDR1 is MNHEY, CDR2 SVGEGT. This CDR3 has 16 residues. The V end was cut by 7 bases, the J end by 6 bases, with 22 bases between.

As to this clonotype: Possible read error: a much larger clone is one base away. This is likely a read error, given that the CDR3 carries no conserved phenylalanine or tryptophan at its end. This chain connects TRBV20-1 to TRBJ2-3; D is unresolved. The CDR3 loop spans 12 amino acids. V gave up 6 bases and J gave up 6 bases, with 13 bases separating them. In germline, CDR1 is DFQATT, CDR2 SNEGSKA (reference sequence). Written as DNA, the CDR3 is TGCAGTGCGCTGAAAAACACGGATACGCAGTATTTG. Translated: CSALKNTDTQYL.

This clonotype has only one observation. One end of the junction varies from germline; a read error may be responsible. The chain is built from TRBV7-7 and TRBJ2-5, with TRBD1 as a possible D gene (6 bases). Germline V CDR1 and CDR2: SSHAT, FNYEAQ (reference sequence). The CDR3 totals 13 residues. The CDR3, as DNA: TGTGCTAGCAGCTTAGAGAGGGGGGAGACCCAGTACTTC. This codes for CASSLERGETQYF.

This clonotype has a single count. The chain carries TRBV7-9 and TRBJ2-3, with D possibly matching TRBD1 (6 bases). V was pared by 3 bases and J by 4 bases, with 14 bases between. This CDR3 region has 15 residues. The germline V gene encodes CDR1 SEHNR and CDR2 FQNEAQ (reference sequence). CDR3 sequence (DNA): TGTGCCAGCAGCTTCAGGGGTCCCGGGGCAGATACGCAGTATTTT. Protein: CASSFRGPGADTQYF. The full variable domain, rest sourced from reference TRBV7-9 and TRBJ2-3, is DTGVSQNPRHKITKRGQNVTFRCDPISEHNRLYWYRQTLGQGPEFLTYFQNEAQLEKSRLLSDRFSAERPKGSFSTLEIQRTEQGDSAMYLCASSFRGPGADTQYFGPGTRLTVL.

The V gene is TRBV20-1, the J gene TRBJ1-5; no definite D call. V lost 1 base, J lost 6 bases, and 10 bases lay in between. The CDR3 is made up of 13 amino acids. CDR1 and CDR2 from the germline V gene are DFQATT and SNEGSKA (reference sequence). CDR3 residues: CSARGSGGQPQHF. In DNA form, the CDR3 reads TGCAGTGCTAGAGGGTCCGGCGGTCAGCCCCAGCATTTT.